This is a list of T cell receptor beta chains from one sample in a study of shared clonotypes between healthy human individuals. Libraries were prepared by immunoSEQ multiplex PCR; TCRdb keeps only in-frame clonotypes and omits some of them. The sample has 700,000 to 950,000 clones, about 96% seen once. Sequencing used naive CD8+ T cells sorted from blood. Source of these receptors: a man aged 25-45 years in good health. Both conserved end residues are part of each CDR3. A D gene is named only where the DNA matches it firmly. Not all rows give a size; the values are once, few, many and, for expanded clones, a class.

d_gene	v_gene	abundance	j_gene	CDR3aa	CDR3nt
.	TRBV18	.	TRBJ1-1	CASSTDTNTEAFF	TGTGCCAGCTCTACAGATACTAACACTGAAGCTTTCTTT
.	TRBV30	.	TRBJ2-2	CAWSVGAGTGELFF	TGTGCCTGGAGTGTAGGGGCAGGGACCGGGGAGCTGTTTTTT
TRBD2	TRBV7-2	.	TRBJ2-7	CASSLAGGYHEQYF	TGTGCCAGCAGCTTGGCGGGAGGCTATCACGAGCAGTACTTC
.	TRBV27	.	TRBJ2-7	CASSRGPHEQYF	TGTGCCAGCAGCCGAGGGCCCCACGAGCAGTACTTC
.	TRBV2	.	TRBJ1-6	CASNSQDGDRF	TGTGCCAGCAACTCCCAGGACGGAGACCGTTTT
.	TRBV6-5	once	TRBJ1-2	CASSYSMGFGDYGYTF	TGTGCCAGCAGTTACTCGATGGGGTTTGGCGACTATGGCTACACCTTC
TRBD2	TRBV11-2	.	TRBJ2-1	CASSPGTSGPQRGYNEQFF	TGTGCCAGCAGCCCCGGGACTAGCGGGCCTCAAAGAGGGTACAATGAGCAGTTCTTC
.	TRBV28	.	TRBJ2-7	CASSFAMWGTLSSYEQYF	TGTGCCAGCAGTTTCGCGATGTGGGGGACTCTTAGCTCCTACGAGCAGTACTTC
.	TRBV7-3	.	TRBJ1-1	CAFRDLNTEAFF	TGTGCCTTCAGGGACCTGAACACTGAAGCTTTCTTT
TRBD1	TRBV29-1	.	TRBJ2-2	CSVIRDRENTGELFF	TGCAGCGTGATACGGGACAGGGAGAACACCGGGGAGCTGTTTTTT
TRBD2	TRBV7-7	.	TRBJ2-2	CASSQPPSGSDTGELFF	TGTGCCAGCAGCCAACCACCTAGCGGGAGCGACACCGGGGAGCTGTTTTTT
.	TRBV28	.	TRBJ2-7	CASSALHGTREQYF	TGTGCCAGCAGTGCCCTCCACGGGACGCGAGAGCAGTACTTC
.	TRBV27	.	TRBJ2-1	CASSPGISYHQFF	TGTGCCAGCAGTCCGGGGATTAGCTATCATCAGTTCTTC
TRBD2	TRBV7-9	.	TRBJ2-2	CASSLARESGELFF	TGTGCCAGCAGCTTAGCGCGGGAGTCAGGGGAGCTGTTTTTT
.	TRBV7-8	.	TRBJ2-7	CASSLQPGSEQYF	TGTGCCAGCAGCCTCCAGCCGGGGAGCGAGCAGTACTTC
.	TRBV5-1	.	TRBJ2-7	CASSLTGSYEQYF	TGCGCCAGCAGCTTGACAGGATCCTACGAGCAGTACTTC
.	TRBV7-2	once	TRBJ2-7	CASSLAGLTYEQYF	TGTGCCAGCAGCTTGGCAGGGCTAACCTACGAGCAGTACTTC
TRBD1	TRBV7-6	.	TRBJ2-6	CASSFPYRGRGANVLTF	TGTGCCAGCAGCTTCCCCTACAGGGGTAGAGGGGCCAACGTCCTGACTTTC
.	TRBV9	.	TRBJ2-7	CASSVGIGGNYEQYF	TGTGCCAGCAGCGTAGGAATCGGGGGAAACTACGAGCAGTACTTC
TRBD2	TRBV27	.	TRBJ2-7	CASSLAGGPYEQYF	TGTGCCAGCAGTCTAGCGGGAGGGCCTTACGAGCAGTACTTC
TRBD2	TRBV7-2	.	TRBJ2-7	CASSKTSVGSYEQYF	TGTGCCAGCAGCAAGACTAGCGTTGGCTCCTACGAGCAGTACTTC
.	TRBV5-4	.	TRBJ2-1	CASSLGENEQFF	TGTGCCAGCAGCTTGGGGGAAAATGAGCAGTTCTTC
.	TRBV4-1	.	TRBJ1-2	CASSQVGTAYGYTF	TGCGCCAGCAGCCAAGTGGGGACTGCCTATGGCTACACCTTC
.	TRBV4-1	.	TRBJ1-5	CASSQEVPEPNQPQHF	TGCGCCAGCAGCCAAGAGGTGCCCGAGCCCAATCAGCCCCAGCATTTT
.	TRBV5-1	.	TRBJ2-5	CASKFGQEETQYF	TGCGCCAGCAAATTTGGGCAGGAAGAGACCCAGTACTTC
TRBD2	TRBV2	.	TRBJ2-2	CASTSGRAVGGELFF	TGTGCCAGCACTAGCGGGAGGGCCGTTGGCGGGGAGCTGTTTTTT
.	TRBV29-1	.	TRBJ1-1	CSVEGPIGSTMNTEAFF	TGCAGCGTTGAAGGGCCGATTGGAAGCACCATGAACACTGAAGCTTTCTTT
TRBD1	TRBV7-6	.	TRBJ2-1	CASSSGQGAFNEQFF	TGTGCCAGCAGCTCCGGGCAGGGGGCATTCAATGAGCAGTTCTTC
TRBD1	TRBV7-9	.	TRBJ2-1	CASSPRQGTSYNEQFF	TGTGCCAGCAGCCCGAGACAGGGCACCTCCTACAATGAGCAGTTCTTC
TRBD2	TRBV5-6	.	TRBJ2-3	CASSLAFEREWSDTQYF	TGTGCCAGCAGCTTGGCCTTCGAGCGGGAGTGGTCAGATACGCAGTATTTT
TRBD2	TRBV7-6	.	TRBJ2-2	CASSLRTSGSITGELFF	TGTGCCAGCAGCTTACGGACTAGCGGGAGTATCACCGGGGAGCTGTTTTTT
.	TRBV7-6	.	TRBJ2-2	CASSLGGFGGELFF	TGTGCCAGCAGCTTAGGGGGGTTTGGCGGGGAGCTGTTTTTT
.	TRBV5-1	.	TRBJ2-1	CASSLKEGFGNNEQFF	TGCGCCAGCAGTTTGAAGGAGGGGTTTGGGAACAATGAGCAGTTCTTC
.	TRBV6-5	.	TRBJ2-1	CASKERDWVYNEQFF	TGTGCCAGCAAGGAGAGGGACTGGGTGTACAATGAGCAGTTCTTC
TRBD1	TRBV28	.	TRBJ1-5	CASKTGTGGVSQPQHF	TGTGCCAGCAAGACCGGGACAGGGGGAGTTTCTCAGCCCCAGCATTTT
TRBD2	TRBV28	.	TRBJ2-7	CASSSLAGTYYEQYF	TGTGCCAGCAGTTCGCTAGCGGGAACATACTACGAGCAGTACTTC
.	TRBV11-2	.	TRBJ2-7	CASSLDRTYEQYF	TGTGCCAGCAGCTTAGATCGAACTTACGAGCAGTACTTC
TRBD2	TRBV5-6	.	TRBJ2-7	CASSLAGLAEYEQYF	TGTGCCAGCAGCTTGGCCGGGCTAGCGGAATACGAGCAGTACTTC
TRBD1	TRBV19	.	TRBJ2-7	CASSISGTGIYEQYF	TGTGCCAGTAGTATAAGCGGGACAGGGATCTACGAGCAGTACTTC
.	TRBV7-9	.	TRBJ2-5	CASSPEKGHRETQYF	TGTGCCAGCAGCCCCGAAAAGGGACATCGGGAGACCCAGTACTTC
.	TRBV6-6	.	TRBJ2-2	CASSYSRELFF	TGTGCCAGCAGTTACTCGAGGGAGCTGTTTTTT
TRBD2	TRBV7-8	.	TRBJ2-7	CASSGDGLAGAYEQYF	TGTGCCAGCAGCGGGGATGGACTAGCGGGTGCCTACGAGCAGTACTTC
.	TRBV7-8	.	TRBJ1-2	CASSDDKQGGYGYTF	TGTGCCAGCAGCGACGATAAGCAGGGTGGATATGGCTACACCTTC
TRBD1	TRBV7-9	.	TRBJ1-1	CASSPSGTGLNTEAFF	TGTGCCAGCAGCCCGTCCGGGACAGGTTTGAACACTGAAGCTTTCTTT
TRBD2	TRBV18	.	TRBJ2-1	CASSPGLAGAGGYNEQFF	TGTGCCAGCTCACCAGGACTAGCGGGAGCGGGGGGGTACAATGAGCAGTTCTTC
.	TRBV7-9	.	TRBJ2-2	CASSLDPGWPGELFF	TGTGCCAGCAGCTTAGATCCCGGGTGGCCCGGGGAGCTGTTTTTT
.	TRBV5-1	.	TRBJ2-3	CASSPGQASTDTQYF	TGCGCCAGCAGTCCCGGACAAGCTAGCACAGATACGCAGTATTTT
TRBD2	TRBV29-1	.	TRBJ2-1	CSVEGERGSYNEQFF	TGCAGCGTTGAAGGCGAGCGGGGCTCCTACAATGAGCAGTTCTTC
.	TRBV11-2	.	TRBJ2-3	CASSLGERPSTDTQYF	TGTGCCAGCAGCTTAGGCGAGCGGCCCTCCACAGATACGCAGTATTTT
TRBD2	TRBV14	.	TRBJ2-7	CASSQFGTSLYYEQYF	TGTGCCAGCAGCCAATTCGGGACTAGCTTGTACTACGAGCAGTACTTC
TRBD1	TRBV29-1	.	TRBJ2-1	CSVGRQGALNEQFF	TGCAGCGTTGGGAGACAGGGGGCGCTTAATGAGCAGTTCTTC
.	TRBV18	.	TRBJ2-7	CASSPGSHEQYF	TGTGCCAGCTCACCAGGCTCCCACGAGCAGTACTTC
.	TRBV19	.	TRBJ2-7	CASSIIGGPTYEQYF	TGTGCCAGTAGTATAATAGGGGGTCCTACCTACGAGCAGTACTTC
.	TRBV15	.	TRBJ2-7	CATSRSSPSGHSYEQYF	TGTGCCACCAGCAGATCATCACCCTCGGGACACAGTTACGAGCAGTACTTC
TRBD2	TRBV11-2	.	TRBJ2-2	CASRGAGGWTGELFF	TGTGCCAGCAGGGGCGCGGGAGGGTGGACCGGGGAGCTGTTTTTT
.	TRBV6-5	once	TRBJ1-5	CASSYSWAGQPQHF	TGTGCCAGCAGTTACTCATGGGCGGGTCAGCCCCAGCATTTT
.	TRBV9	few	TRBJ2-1	CASSPSWGPIEQFF	TGTGCCAGCAGTCCTTCTTGGGGCCCAATTGAGCAGTTCTTC
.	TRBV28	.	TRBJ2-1	CASSLGGVNSYNEQFF	TGTGCCAGCAGTTTAGGAGGTGTCAACTCCTACAATGAGCAGTTCTTC
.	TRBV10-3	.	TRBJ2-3	CAISESIDGGTDTQYF	TGTGCCATCAGTGAATCCATAGACGGAGGCACAGATACGCAGTATTTT